Presented here are 20 T cell receptor beta chains from one specimen sequenced in a study of a mutant IDH1 vaccine in newly diagnosed glioma. Time point denoted: week 35, safety follow-up. What each vaccine dose contained was 300 ug of mutant IDH1 20-mer peptide, accompanied by topical imiquimod. No antigens are known for them. Sequenced by immunoSEQ multiplex PCR; TCRdb stores in-frame clones only, minus some. The sample includes 45,000 to 60,000 clones, approximately 90% of them seen just once. The sample in question was PBMCs, obtained from a glioma patient whose treatment included an IDH1 peptide vaccine. Receptors originate from a woman aged 40 to 50 with glioma.

The chain couples TRBV7-2 to TRBJ1-5, with a possible D match to TRBD1 (5 bases). Trimming took off 4 bases at V and 1 base at J, with 14 bases between the two ends. Germline V CDR1 and CDR2: SGHTA, FQGNSA. The CDR3 loop spans 16 amino acids. The CDR3 DNA is TGTGCCAGCAGCTGGTCCGGGACCGAGAGCAATCAGCCCCAGCATTTT. Translating gives CASSWSGTESNQPQHF.

The CDR3 coding sequence is TGTGCCATCATATCTGGGGAGGATGAAAAACTGTTTTTT. It translates to CAIISGEDEKLFF. This rearrangement joins TRBV10-3 to TRBJ1-4, with no clear D. V was clipped by 7 bases and J by 6 bases, with 12 bases between them. CDR1 ENHRY and CDR2 SYGVKD come from the germline V gene. The CDR3 has 13 residues.

V and J are TRBV13 and TRBJ1-2; tentatively, D is TRBD1 (6 bases). Germline CDR1 reads PRHDT; CDR2 reads FYEKMQ (reference sequence). This CDR3 is built from 13 residues. The V end lost 4 bases, the J end lost 3 bases, and 9 bases lay between the germline ends. Here the CDR3 DNA reads TGTGCCAGCAGCTCCGGGGGCGACTATGGCTACACCTTC. The encoded protein is CASSSGGDYGYTF.

This chain connects TRBV4-1 to TRBJ2-7; perhaps TRBD2 as D (7 bases). The CDR3 has 15 amino acids. Germline loops: CDR1 MGHRA, CDR2 YSYEKL. V was shortened by 0 bases and J by 2 bases, with 11 bases between the two germline ends. The DNA of the CDR3 is TGCGCCAGCAGCCAAGATAGGGGGAGGGCCTACGAGCAGTACTTC. Translation gives CASSQDRGRAYEQYF.

J is TRBJ1-6 and V is TRBV7-9, with D hard to call. Germline loops: CDR1 SEHNR, CDR2 FQNEAQ (reference sequence). The germline V and J ends were trimmed by 5 bases and 0 bases, with 5 bases remaining between them. CDR3 length: 14 amino acids. CDR3 amino acids: CASSEGSYNSPLHF. DNA of the CDR3: TGTGCCAGCAGCGAGGGCTCCTATAATTCACCCCTCCACTTT. Supplemented by reference TRBV7-9 and TRBJ1-6, the full variable domain reads DTGVSQNPRHKITKRGQNVTFRCDPISEHNRLYWYRQTLGQGPEFLTYFQNEAQLEKSRLLSDRFSAERPKGSFSTLEIQRTEQGDSAMYLCASSEGSYNSPLHFGNGTRLTVT.

The chain couples TRBV19 to TRBJ1-6, with D possibly TRBD1 on 5 matching bases. This CDR3 contains 15 residues. Germline loops: CDR1 LNHDA, CDR2 SQIVND (reference sequence). The germline V and J ends were trimmed by 1 base and 4 bases, with 8 bases remaining between them. The CDR3 sequence is CASSIGQTYNSPLHF. The CDR3 nucleotides read TGTGCCAGTAGTATAGGACAGACTTATAATTCACCCCTCCACTTT.

V and J are TRBV18 and TRBJ2-3, with TRBD2 identical over 7 bases. Germline lookup yields CDR1 KGHSH and CDR2 LQKENI. The CDR3 has 16 amino acids. Trimming at V came to 3 bases and at J to 0 bases, leaving 6 bases not matched to a gene. The chain's CDR3 is CASSPSGGWSTDTQYF. The CDR3 region has the DNA TGTGCCAGCTCACCCTCGGGGGGTTGGAGCACAGATACGCAGTATTTT.

The chain employs TRBV5-1 and TRBJ2-4, with D unresolved. The CDR3 is made up of 17 amino acids. V lost 3 bases and J lost 0, with 16 bases in between. Germline V gives CDR1 SGHRS, CDR2 YFSETQ. CDR3 DNA: TGCGCCAGCAGCTCGGCACAGTCCGGTTCAGCCAAAAACATTCAGTACTTC. The encoded protein is CASSSAQSGSAKNIQYF.

J is TRBJ2-1 and V is TRBV4-3; TRBD2 agrees at 13 bases. CDR1 and CDR2 (germline): LGHNA, YSLEER. CDR3 length: 15 residues. The trim removed 3 bases at V and 8 bases at J, leaving 4 bases unmatched. The CDR3 protein is CASSQGLAGPDEQFF. CDR3 in DNA: TGCGCCAGCAGCCAGGGACTAGCGGGGCCCGATGAGCAGTTCTTC.

The count of this clone is one. The V and J genes are TRBV5-5 and TRBJ2-6; weak D call: TRBD1 (6 bases). This CDR3 spans 15 amino acids. The germline CDR1 and CDR2 sequences are SGHKS and YYEKEE (reference sequence). Trimming took off 0 bases at V and 2 bases at J, with 6 bases between the two ends. The DNA of the CDR3 is TGTGCCAGCAGCTTGGCAGGGGCTGGGGCCAACGTCCTGACTTTC. Translating it yields CASSLAGAGANVLTF.

J is TRBJ1-1 and V is TRBV5-4; D remains ambiguous. The CDR3 consists of 14 residues. The germline V and J ends were trimmed by 0 bases and 0 bases, with 6 bases remaining between them. Germline assignment: CDR1 SGHNT and CDR2 YYREEE (reference sequence). The chain's CDR3 is CASSLEIMNTEAFF. The CDR3, as DNA: TGTGCCAGCAGCTTGGAGATCATGAACACTGAAGCTTTCTTT.

This chain uses TRBV27 with TRBJ1-2, with 7 bases lining up with TRBD1. The junction had 5 bases not matched to a gene; V was cut back by 4 bases and J by 9 bases. This CDR3 is built from 12 residues. Germline-derived CDR1 and CDR2 are MNHEY and SMNVEV (reference sequence). CDR3 residues: CASSSSTGRYTF. For the CDR3, the DNA is TGTGCCAGCAGTTCCTCGACAGGGCGCTACACCTTC.

V usage is TRBV19 and J usage is TRBJ1-1, with 9 bases fitting TRBD1. The V and J ends lost 10 bases and 0 bases, in that order; junction bases with no gene match: 6. Germline CDR1 and CDR2: LNHDA and SQIVND (reference sequence). The CDR3 consists of 14 residues. The CDR3 protein is CATEGQGLNTEAFF. The CDR3 nucleotides read TGTGCCACCGAAGGACAGGGGCTGAACACTGAAGCTTTCTTT.

This chain joins TRBV4-2 and TRBJ1-5, with D maybe TRBD1 (5 bases). V was shortened by 4 bases and J by 0 bases, with 19 bases between the two germline ends. Germline V gene sequence: CDR1 LGHNA, CDR2 YNFKEQ. This CDR3 is built from 18 residues. The DNA of the CDR3 is TGTGCCAGCAGCCTCCTCGCGGATTGGACACCTAGCAATCAGCCCCAGCATTTT. Protein: CASSLLADWTPSNQPQHF.

The V call is TRBV7-2, the J call TRBJ2-2; D possibly corresponds to TRBD2 (6 bases). There are 13 residues in the CDR3. Deletions cut 1 base from V and 6 bases from J, with 6 bases between. CDR1 is SGHTA, CDR2 FQGNSA, per germline. The CDR3 reads CASSLGGAGELFF. For the CDR3, the DNA is TGTGCCAGCAGCTTAGGGGGGGCCGGGGAGCTGTTTTTT. The full variable domain, its missing parts supplied by reference TRBV7-2 and TRBJ2-2, is GAGVSQSPSNKVTEKGKDVELRCDPISGHTALYWYRQSLGQGLEFLIYFQGNSAPDKSGLPSDRFSAERTGGSVSTLTIQRTQQEDSAVYLCASSLGGAGELFFGEGSRLTVL.

V usage is TRBV10-2 and J usage is TRBJ1-1; D possibly corresponds to TRBD1 (6 bases). The CDR3 is 15 residues long. Trimming cost V 6 bases and J 0 bases, with 14 bases left between them. From germline, CDR1 is WSHSY and CDR2 SAAADI. CDR3 residues: CASRERGALNTEAFF. The CDR3 DNA is TGCGCCAGCAGGGAGCGGGGGGCTCTGAACACTGAAGCTTTCTTT.

The CDR3 coding sequence is TGTGCCAGCAGCTTAGGACTAGCGGGAGGCTACAATGAGCAGTTCTTC. Amino acids: CASSLGLAGGYNEQFF. The chain employs TRBV7-9 and TRBJ2-1; 13 positions match TRBD2. The CDR3 loop spans 16 amino acids. The V gene end was trimmed by 1 base and the J gene end by 3 bases; junction bases not matched to a gene: 0. Germline V gene data show CDR1 as SEHNR and CDR2 as FQNEAQ (reference sequence).

The V and J genes are TRBV4-2 and TRBJ1-5, with TRBD1 as a possible D gene (6 bases). CDR3 length: 15 residues. CDR1 LGHNA and CDR2 YNFKEQ come from the germline V gene. V lost 3 bases and J 3 bases, leaving 12 bases between the germline ends. Here the CDR3 reads CASSQVRGANQPQHF. CDR3 DNA sequence: TGTGCCAGCAGCCAGGTCCGGGGGGCCAATCAGCCCCAGCATTTT.

This clone was counted only a few times. The J gene is TRBJ2-5, the V gene TRBV27, with TRBD2 identical over 10 bases. The CDR3 spans 15 residues. The V gene end was trimmed by 4 bases and the J gene end by 3 bases; junction bases not matched to a gene: 5. From germline, CDR1 is MNHEY and CDR2 SMNVEV (reference sequence). CDR3 amino acids: CASSWSGRAEETQYF. The CDR3 region has the DNA TGTGCCAGCAGTTGGAGCGGGAGGGCCGAAGAGACCCAGTACTTC.

This chain connects TRBV5-1 to TRBJ2-1, with a possible D match to TRBD2 (6 bases). The germline gives CDR1 SGHRS, CDR2 YFSETQ. Between the trimmed V and J ends, which lost 1 base and 6 bases, there was a span of 11 bases. The CDR3 runs to 14 residues. The DNA for the CDR3 is TGCGCCAGCAGCTTGCCCGCTAGCGCCAATGAGCAGTTCTTC. Its protein is CASSLPASANEQFF.